This TCR beta chain was captured in a study of T-cell memory formation after mild COVID-19. General study points: SARS-CoV-2 specificity of second-wave clones peaking day 37 was unconfirmed.

One entry per CDR3 protein results from TCRdb running MiXCR on the 5' RACE reads. The table shows about 360,000 distinct CDR3 sequences, with approximately 15% occurring only once. Germline V gene data show CDR1 as MNHEY and CDR2 as SMNVEV (reference sequence). The CDR3 totals 13 residues. Losses at the gene ends were 8 bases for V and 0 bases for J; bases not matched to a gene: 0. This clonotype was picked up many times. Its antigen remains unidentified. The sequence derives from a man in his late teens or twenties who had mild COVID-19 (a few samples of this study predate the infection). Cell type and time point are not known. Sequencing used PBMCs or a T cell subset sorted from them (not recorded which). V usage is TRBV27 and J usage is TRBJ2-1; 8 nucleotides match TRBD2. CDR3 residues: CASRGGSYNEQFF. The CDR3 nucleotides are TGTGCCAGCCGGGGGGGCTCCTACAATGAGCAGTTCTTC.